Shown below are 5 T cell receptor beta chains from a single sample sequenced in a study of early T cells in non-severe SARS-CoV-2 infection. MiXCR was run by TCRdb on the 5' RACE reads, yielding one entry per CDR3 protein. The sample holds tens of thousands of distinct CDR3 sequences, 12% seen once. The input for sequencing was whole blood, taken at baseline. These TCRs come from an adult who was a healthcare worker with PCR-confirmed SARS-CoV-2 infection or an uninfected control (not recorded which). The donor label of this sample is uncertain.

This clonotype was recorded a few times. The chain has TRBV20-1 and TRBJ2-3; 8 nucleotides agree with TRBD2. The V segment lost 5 bases and the J segment 1 base; nucleotides outside the gene matches: 8. The CDR3 length is 15 residues. Germline loops: CDR1 DFQATT, CDR2 SNEGSKA (reference sequence). The CDR3 region has the DNA TGCAGTGCTCGTCCCGGGGGGGCCGGCACAGATACGCAGTATTTT. Translating it yields CSARPGGAGTDTQYF.

The chain carries TRBV24-1 and TRBJ2-5; 9 positions agree with TRBD1. Germline V gene sequence: CDR1 KGHDR, CDR2 SFDVKD. The J segment lost 1 base and the V segment lost 7 bases, leaving 3 bases of the junction unmatched. The CDR3 runs to 14 residues. Here the CDR3 reads CATSKTGGQETQYF. The CDR3 coding sequence is TGTGCCACCAGCAAGACAGGGGGCCAAGAGACCCAGTACTTC.

This clonotype qualifies as medium-sized. The J gene is TRBJ1-1, the V gene TRBV18; TRBD1 matches at 8 bases. V shed 4 bases, J shed 1 base, and the junction held 8 bases outside the gene matches. This CDR3 has 16 amino acids. Germline V gives CDR1 KGHSH, CDR2 LQKENI. In nucleotides, the CDR3 is TGTGCCAGCTCACTTCATGGGGGACAGGAGAACACTGAAGCTTTCTTT. This codes for CASSLHGGQENTEAFF.

The V and J genes are TRBV7-9 and TRBJ2-2; D may correspond to TRBD1 or TRBD2 (5 bases each). CDR1 is SEHNR and CDR2 is FQNEAQ in the germline V gene (reference sequence). The CDR3 has 14 residues. Trimming pared 4 bases from V and 6 bases from J, leaving 12 bases between. CDR3 bases: TGTGCCAGCAGCTCAAGACGAGGGGCCGGGGAGCTGTTTTTT. This codes for CASSSRRGAGELFF.

This clonotype was counted only a few times. The rearrangement joins TRBV25-1 to TRBJ2-7, with TRBD1 as a possible D gene (6 bases). V lost 11 bases and J lost 2, with 16 bases in between. CDR3 length: 13 residues. CDR1 MGHDK and CDR2 SYGVNS come from the germline V gene. The CDR3: CAAHRDIAYEQYV. CDR3 DNA sequence: TGTGCCGCTCACCGGGACATCGCCTACGAGCAGTACGTC.